A selection of T cell receptor beta chains follows, all from one sample in a study of cytomegalovirus exposure and HLA in healthy donors. Sequencing used immunoSEQ multiplex PCR; TCRdb keeps in-frame clones, though not all of them. This repertoire includes around 120,000 clones. The specimen was PBMCs. The receptors were gathered from a man aged 50 to 60 in good health and CMV-seronegative. CDR3s include the opening cysteine and the closing phenylalanine or tryptophan. The D gene is left open where the match is weak. Clone size is not always given. Where it is, it says once, few, many or a class for expanded clones.

abundance	v_gene	j_gene	d_gene	len	CDR3aa	CDR3nt
.	TRBV9	TRBJ1-3	.	16	CASSPARGGSGNTIYF	TGTGCCAGCAGCCCCGCTCGAGGGGGTTCCGGAAACACCATATATTTT
.	TRBV5-1	TRBJ1-2	TRBD1	15	CASSLGGQRSYGYTF	TGCGCCAGCAGTCTTGGGGGACAGCGTAGCTATGGCTACACCTTC
.	TRBV15	TRBJ1-2	TRBD1	16	CATRLTQGLVGYRYTF	TGTGCCACCAGACTTACACAGGGGTTAGTAGGTTATCGCTACACCTTC
.	TRBV6-5	TRBJ2-5	.	14	CASSSGGFGETQYF	TGTGCCAGCAGTTCCGGGGGATTTGGGGAGACCCAGTACTTC
.	TRBV6-1	TRBJ2-1	.	13	CASSDGHRNEQFF	TGTGCCAGCAGTGACGGACACAGGAATGAGCAGTTCTTC
.	TRBV9	TRBJ2-1	TRBD1	15	CASNRQGSSYNEQFF	TGTGCCAGCAACCGACAGGGGAGCTCCTACAATGAGCAGTTCTTC
.	TRBV4-1	TRBJ2-1	.	12	CASSQFGTLQFF	TGCGCCAGCAGCCAATTCGGGACATTACAGTTCTTC
.	TRBV7-9	TRBJ2-1	TRBD1	17	CASSWYRQGVSYNEQFF	TGTGCCAGCAGCTGGTACAGACAGGGGGTCTCCTACAATGAGCAGTTCTTC
.	TRBV5-8	TRBJ1-2	.	14	CASSLGQALDGYTF	TGTGCCAGCAGCTTGGGGCAGGCGCTTGACGGCTACACCTTC
.	TRBV7-2	TRBJ2-5	.	14	CASSFPQGQETQYF	TGTGCCAGCAGCTTTCCACAGGGACAAGAGACCCAGTACTTC
.	TRBV27	TRBJ1-5	TRBD1	16	CASSPGQPYSNQPQHF	TGTGCCAGCAGTCCGGGACAGCCATATAGCAATCAGCCCCAGCATTTT
.	TRBV6-1	TRBJ1-3	.	14	CATLDLAGGNTIYF	TGTGCCACCCTAGACTTGGCGGGAGGAAACACCATATATTTT
.	TRBV15	TRBJ1-5	.	16	CATSRVFREGYQPQHF	TGTGCCACCAGCAGAGTGTTTAGGGAGGGTTATCAGCCCCAGCATTTT
.	TRBV5-1	TRBJ1-2	TRBD1	15	CASSLEAGGGYGYTF	TGCGCCAGCAGCTTGGAAGCAGGGGGAGGCTATGGCTACACCTTC
.	TRBV11-2	TRBJ1-6	.	15	CASSLGDTNNSPLHF	TGTGCCAGCAGCTTAGGGGACACAAATAATTCACCCCTCCACTTT
.	TRBV4-3	TRBJ2-7	TRBD2	15	CASSQSSGRSYEQYF	TGCGCCAGCAGCCAGTCTAGCGGCCGTTCCTACGAGCAGTACTTC
medium-sized	TRBV4-1	TRBJ2-1	TRBD2	17	CASSQDFPGLVYNEQFF	TGCGCCAGCAGCCAAGATTTTCCGGGACTAGTCTACAATGAGCAGTTCTTC
.	TRBV9	TRBJ2-7	TRBD1	15	CASSVGDRGLYEQYF	TGTGCCAGCAGCGTAGGGGACAGGGGGCTCTACGAGCAGTACTTC
.	TRBV18	TRBJ2-1	.	11	CASSRDIEQFF	TGTGCCAGCTCACGTGACATTGAGCAGTTCTTC
.	TRBV6-5	TRBJ2-1	TRBD2	13	CASYSGRDNEQFF	TGTGCCAGCTACTCCGGGAGGGACAATGAGCAGTTCTTC
.	TRBV5-5	TRBJ1-2	.	12	CASSLAGFGYTF	TGTGCCAGCAGCTTGGCAGGGTTCGGCTACACCTTC
.	TRBV19	TRBJ1-5	.	15	CASTSGLLGNQPQHF	TGTGCCAGTACCTCGGGTCTACTAGGCAATCAGCCCCAGCATTTT
.	TRBV9	TRBJ2-1	.	12	CASRNRGNEQFF	TGTGCCAGCCGAAACCGGGGTAATGAGCAGTTCTTC
.	TRBV13	TRBJ1-1	.	13	CASSLQGYTEAFF	TGTGCCAGCAGCTTACAGGGGTACACTGAAGCTTTCTTT
.	TRBV25-1	TRBJ1-3	.	14	CASDGAGSGNTIYF	TGTGCCAGCGATGGAGCTGGCTCTGGAAACACCATATATTTT
.	TRBV14	TRBJ1-2	.	15	CASSQDLGGIWGYTF	TGTGCCAGCAGCCAAGACTTAGGGGGTATATGGGGCTACACCTTC